This TCR beta chain was captured in a study of a mutant IDH1 vaccine in newly diagnosed glioma. Time point: week 47, end of study. A single vaccine dose contained 300 ug of mutant IDH1 20-mer peptide, and topical imiquimod was used with it. This table comes from immunoSEQ multiplex PCR, and its TCRdb copy is limited to in-frame clones, with some not included. This table holds around 33,000 clones, about 86% found once. Notes on this clone: Its specificity is unknown.

V lost 4 bases to trimming and J lost 6 bases, with 11 bases between them. Germline-derived CDR1 and CDR2 are ENHRY and SYGVKD. The CDR3 is 13 amino acids. The clonotype comes from a woman in her thirties with glioma. The starting material was PBMCs, obtained from a glioma patient whose treatment included an IDH1 peptide vaccine. The V call is TRBV10-3, the J call TRBJ2-3; D possibly corresponds to TRBD1 (5 bases). CDR3 protein: CAISGAGIDTQYF. CDR3 coding DNA: TGTGCCATCAGTGGGGCAGGGATTGATACGCAGTATTTT.